The clone carrying this T cell receptor beta chain has a single count. The sample is drawn from a study of glioma-infiltrating T cells after dendritic cell vaccination. CDR3 length equals 15 residues. V shed 4 bases, J shed 3 bases, and the junction held 5 bases outside the gene matches. The germline gives CDR1 LGHNA, CDR2 YNFKEQ. Method: immunoSEQ multiplex PCR; TCRdb's copy keeps in-frame clones and lacks some. The sample consists of roughly 100,000 clones, about four fifths of them appearing once. This chain uses TRBV4-2 with TRBJ2-3; 9 bases agree with TRBD2. Here the sequenced sample was blood, taken before dendritic cell vaccination. The clonotype comes from a human donor with glioblastoma. The CDR3 loop reads CASSLLSGGTDTQYF. The CDR3 bases are TGTGCCAGCAGCCTATTGAGCGGGGGGACAGATACGCAGTATTTT.